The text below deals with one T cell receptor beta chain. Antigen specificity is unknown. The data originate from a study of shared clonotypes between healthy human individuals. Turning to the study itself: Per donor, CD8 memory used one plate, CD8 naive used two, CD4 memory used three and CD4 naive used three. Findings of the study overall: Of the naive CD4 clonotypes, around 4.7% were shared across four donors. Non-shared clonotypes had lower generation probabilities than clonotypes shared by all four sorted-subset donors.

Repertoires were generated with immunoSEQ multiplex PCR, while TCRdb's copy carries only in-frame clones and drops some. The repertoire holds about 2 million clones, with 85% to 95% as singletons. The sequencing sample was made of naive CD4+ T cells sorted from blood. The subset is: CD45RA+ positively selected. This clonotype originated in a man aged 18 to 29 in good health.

The DNA for the CDR3 is TGTGCCATCATGGCAAGAGTCACAGATACGCAGTATTTT. Amino acid sequence: CAIMARVTDTQYF. This chain uses TRBV10-3 with TRBJ2-3; D gene unclear. This CDR3 spans 13 amino acids. The germline gives CDR1 ENHRY, CDR2 SYGVKD. Trimming cost V 7 bases and J 2 bases, with 10 bases left between them.